Listed below are T cell receptor beta chains from one sample, sequenced in a study of blood T cell repertoires in COVID-19. Method: immunoSEQ multiplex PCR; TCRdb's copy keeps in-frame clones and lacks some. The sample yields around 250,000 clones, roughly 84% seen once. Source material: peripheral blood. These receptors all stem from a woman aged 40 to 50 who had recovered from COVID-19. CDR3s leave out the opening cysteine and the closing phenylalanine or tryptophan.

>TRBV28|TRBJ1-2
ASSYKYRGYGYT
>TRBV6-5|TRBJ1-2
ASSTPGTGHYGYT
>TRBV6-1|TRBJ2-2
ASSEFGTEYTGELF
>TRBV5-1|TRBJ1-4
ASSLDSSTNEKLF
>TRBV2|TRBJ1-3
ASRGFLDRGGNTIY
>TRBV2|TRBJ2-1
ASSEVDNEQF
>TRBV6-5|TRBJ2-2
ASSYSPGRELF
>TRBV20-1|TRBJ1-1
SASRHTEAF
>TRBV3-1/TRBV3-2|TRBJ1-2
ASSQDRMSGGNGYT
>TRBV3-1/TRBV3-2|TRBJ1-2
ASSQDLEAGLGGYT
>TRBV9|TRBJ2-3
ASSVGLGQKTDTQY
>TRBV19|TRBJ2-5
ASSIDRETQY
>TRBV4-2|TRBJ2-3
ASSQAISWDYRTDTQY
>TRBV7-9|TRBJ1-4
ASSRWDSEKLF
>TRBV9|TRBJ1-2
ASSDTGFANYGYT
>TRBV11-2|TRBJ2-2
APQAGELF
>TRBV3-1/TRBV3-2|TRBJ1-4
ASSQDSGTEKLF
>TRBV19|TRBJ1-2
ASSIQGGGYT
>TRBV19|TRBJ2-2
ASSIPYRTSNTGELF
>TRBV28|TRBJ1-6
ASSRTNNSPLH
>TRBV7-9|TRBJ2-1
ASSLVGTGFNEQF
>TRBV19|TRBJ2-2
ASTGRGGPSTGELF
>TRBV19|TRBJ1-3
ASTDRGLNTIY
>TRBV5-1|TRBJ1-2
ASSATVDRGYT
>TRBV6-6|TRBJ1-5
ASSYSGQGNQPQH
>TRBV11-3|TRBJ2-3
ASSLDEGARTDTQY
>TRBV5-1|TRBJ1-1
ASSLRPDNTEAF
>TRBV9|TRBJ2-1
ASSVVGGPGNEQF